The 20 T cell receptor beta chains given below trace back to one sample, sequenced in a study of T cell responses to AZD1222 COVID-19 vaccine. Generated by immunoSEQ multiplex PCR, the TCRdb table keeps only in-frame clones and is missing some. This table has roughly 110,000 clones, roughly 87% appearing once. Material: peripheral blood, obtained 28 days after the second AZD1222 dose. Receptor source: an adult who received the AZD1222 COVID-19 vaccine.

The CDR3 reads CASSNNRGDSNEQFF. CDR3 DNA: TGTGCCAGCAGCAATAACAGGGGGGACTCCAATGAGCAGTTCTTC. The rearrangement links TRBV6-2 or TRBV6-3 to TRBJ2-1, with 8 nucleotides matching TRBD1. The CDR3 is 15 residues long. CDR1 and CDR2 from the germline V gene are MNHEY and SVGEGT. V lost 6 bases and J lost 6; bases outside the gene matches: 10.

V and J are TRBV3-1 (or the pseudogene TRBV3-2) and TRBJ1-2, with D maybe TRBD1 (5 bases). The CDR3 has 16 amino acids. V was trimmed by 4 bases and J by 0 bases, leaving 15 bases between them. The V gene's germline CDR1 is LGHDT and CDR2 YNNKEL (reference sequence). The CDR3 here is CASSPNSGLANYGYTF. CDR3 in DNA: TGTGCCAGCAGCCCGAACTCAGGGTTGGCTAACTATGGCTACACCTTC.

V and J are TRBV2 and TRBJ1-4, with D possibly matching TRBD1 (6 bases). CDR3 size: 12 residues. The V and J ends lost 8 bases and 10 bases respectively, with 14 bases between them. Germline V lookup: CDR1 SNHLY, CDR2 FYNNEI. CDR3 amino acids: CASGTEGVKLFF. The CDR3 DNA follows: TGTGCCAGCGGTACAGAGGGGGTAAAACTGTTTTTT. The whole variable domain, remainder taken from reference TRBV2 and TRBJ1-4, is EPEVTQTPSHQVTQMGQEVILRCVPISNHLYFYWYRQILGQKVEFLVSFYNNEISEKSEIFDDQFSVERPDGSNFTLKIRSTKLEDSAMYFCASGTEGVKLFFGSGTQLSVL.

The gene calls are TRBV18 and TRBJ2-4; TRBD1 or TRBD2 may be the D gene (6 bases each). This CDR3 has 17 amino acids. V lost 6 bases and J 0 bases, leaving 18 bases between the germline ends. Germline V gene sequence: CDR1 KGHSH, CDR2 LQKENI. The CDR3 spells CASSRLTGREAKNIQYF. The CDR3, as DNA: TGTGCCAGCTCCCGACTCACAGGGCGGGAAGCCAAAAACATTCAGTACTTC.

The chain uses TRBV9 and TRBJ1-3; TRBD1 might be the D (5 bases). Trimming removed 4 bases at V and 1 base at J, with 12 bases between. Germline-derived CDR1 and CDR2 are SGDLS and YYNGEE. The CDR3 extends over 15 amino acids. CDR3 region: CASSKTGTSGNTIYF. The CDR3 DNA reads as TGTGCCAGCAGCAAAACGGGGACGTCTGGAAACACCATATATTTT. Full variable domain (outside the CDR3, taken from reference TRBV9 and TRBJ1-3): DSGVTQTPKHLITATGQRVTLRCSPRSGDLSVYWYQQSLDQGLQFLIQYYNGEERAKGNILERFSAQQFPDLHSELNLSSLELGDSALYFCASSKTGTSGNTIYFGEGSWLTVV.

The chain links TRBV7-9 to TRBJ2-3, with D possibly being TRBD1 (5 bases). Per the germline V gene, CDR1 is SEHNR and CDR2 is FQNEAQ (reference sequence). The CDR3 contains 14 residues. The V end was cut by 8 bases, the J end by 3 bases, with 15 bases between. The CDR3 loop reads CASRRQGETDTQYF. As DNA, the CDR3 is TGTGCCAGCCGAAGGCAGGGTGAGACAGATACGCAGTATTTT.

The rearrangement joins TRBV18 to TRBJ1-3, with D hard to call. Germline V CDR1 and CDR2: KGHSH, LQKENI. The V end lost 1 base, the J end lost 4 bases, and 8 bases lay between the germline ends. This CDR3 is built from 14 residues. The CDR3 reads CASSPQASGNTIYF. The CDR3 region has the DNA TGTGCCAGCTCACCACAGGCTTCCGGAAACACCATATATTTT.

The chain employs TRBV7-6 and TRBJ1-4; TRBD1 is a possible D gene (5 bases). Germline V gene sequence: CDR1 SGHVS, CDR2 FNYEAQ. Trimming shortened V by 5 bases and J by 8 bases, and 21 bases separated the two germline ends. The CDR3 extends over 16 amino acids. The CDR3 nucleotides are TGTGCCAGCAGCGACCCCCTCGGGGGGAAGGGCGAAAAACTGTTTTTT. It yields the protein CASSDPLGGKGEKLFF.

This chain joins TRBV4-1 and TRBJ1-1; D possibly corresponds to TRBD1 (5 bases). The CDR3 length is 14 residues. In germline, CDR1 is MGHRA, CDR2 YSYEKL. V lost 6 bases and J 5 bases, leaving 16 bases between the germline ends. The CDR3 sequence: CASSPKQGGTEAFF. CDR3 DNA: TGCGCCAGCAGTCCGAAGCAGGGAGGGACTGAAGCTTTCTTT.

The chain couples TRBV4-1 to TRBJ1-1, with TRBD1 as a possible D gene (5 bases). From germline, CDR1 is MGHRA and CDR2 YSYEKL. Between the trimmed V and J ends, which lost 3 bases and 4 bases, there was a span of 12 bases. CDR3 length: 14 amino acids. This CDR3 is CASSHPAGGTEAFF. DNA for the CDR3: TGCGCCAGCAGCCACCCGGCGGGGGGCACTGAAGCTTTCTTT.

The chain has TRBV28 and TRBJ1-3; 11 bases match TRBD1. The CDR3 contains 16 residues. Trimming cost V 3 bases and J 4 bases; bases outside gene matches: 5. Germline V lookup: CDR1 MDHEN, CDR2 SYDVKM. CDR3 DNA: TGTGCCAGCAGTTTTGGACAGGGGGCGCAAGGAAACACCATATATTTT. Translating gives CASSFGQGAQGNTIYF.

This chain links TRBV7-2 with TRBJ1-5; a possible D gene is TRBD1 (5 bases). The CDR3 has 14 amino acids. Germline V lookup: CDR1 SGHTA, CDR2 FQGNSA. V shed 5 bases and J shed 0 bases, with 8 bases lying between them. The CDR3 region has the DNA TGTGCCAGCAGCGGGAGGGGTAGCAATCAGCCCCAGCATTTT. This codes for CASSGRGSNQPQHF. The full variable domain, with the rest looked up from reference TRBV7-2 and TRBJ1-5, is GAGVSQSPSNKVTEKGKDVELRCDPISGHTALYWYRQSLGQGLEFLIYFQGNSAPDKSGLPSDRFSAERTGGSVSTLTIQRTQQEDSAVYLCASSGRGSNQPQHFGDGTRLSIL.

The CDR3 DNA is TGCGCCAGCGGCAGACAGGGTAATAGCAATCAGCCCCAGCATTTT. Encoded protein: CASGRQGNSNQPQHF. The rearrangement uses TRBV10-2 and TRBJ1-5; TRBD1 agrees at 7 bases. The CDR3 runs 15 residues. Germline lookup yields CDR1 WSHSY and CDR2 SAAADI. Trimming at V came to 8 bases and at J to 0 bases, leaving 7 bases not matched to a gene.

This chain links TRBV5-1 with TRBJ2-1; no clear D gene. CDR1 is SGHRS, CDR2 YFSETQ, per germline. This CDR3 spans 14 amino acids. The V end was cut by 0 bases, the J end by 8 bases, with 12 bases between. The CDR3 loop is CASSLGHEFDEQFF. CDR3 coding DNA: TGCGCCAGCAGCTTGGGGCATGAATTCGATGAGCAGTTCTTC. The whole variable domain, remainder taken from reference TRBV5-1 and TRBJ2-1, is KAGVTQTPRYLIKTRGQQVTLSCSPISGHRSVSWYQQTPGQGLQFLFEYFSETQRNKGNFPGRFSGRQFSNSRSEMNVSTLELGDSALYLCASSLGHEFDEQFFGPGTRLTVL.

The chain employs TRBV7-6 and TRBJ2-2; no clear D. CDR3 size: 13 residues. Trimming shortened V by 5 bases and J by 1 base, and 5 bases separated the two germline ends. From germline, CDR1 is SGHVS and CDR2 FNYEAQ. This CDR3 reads CASSPVNTGELFF. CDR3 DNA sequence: TGTGCCAGCAGCCCCGTGAACACCGGGGAGCTGTTTTTT.

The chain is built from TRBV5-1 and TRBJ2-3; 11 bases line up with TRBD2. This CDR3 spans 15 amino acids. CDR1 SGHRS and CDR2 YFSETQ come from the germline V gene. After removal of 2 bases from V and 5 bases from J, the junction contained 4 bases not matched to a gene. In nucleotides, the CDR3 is TGCGCCAGCAGCTTTGGACTAGCGGGTGGAGATACGCAGTATTTT. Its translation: CASSFGLAGGDTQYF.

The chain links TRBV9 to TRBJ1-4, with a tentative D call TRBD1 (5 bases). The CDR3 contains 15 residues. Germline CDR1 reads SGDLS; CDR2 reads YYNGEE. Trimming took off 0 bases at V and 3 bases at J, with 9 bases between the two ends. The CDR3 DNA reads TGTGCCAGCAGCGTAGGGGCGGGGCCTAATGAAAAACTGTTTTTT. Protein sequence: CASSVGAGPNEKLFF. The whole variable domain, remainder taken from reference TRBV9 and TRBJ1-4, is DSGVTQTPKHLITATGQRVTLRCSPRSGDLSVYWYQQSLDQGLQFLIQYYNGEERAKGNILERFSAQQFPDLHSELNLSSLELGDSALYFCASSVGAGPNEKLFFGSGTQLSVL.

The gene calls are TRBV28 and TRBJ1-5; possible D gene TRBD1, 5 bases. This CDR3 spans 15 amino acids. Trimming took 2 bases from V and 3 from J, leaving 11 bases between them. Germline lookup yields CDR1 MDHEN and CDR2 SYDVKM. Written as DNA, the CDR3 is TGTGCCAGCAGTTTAGGGGGGTCTTCCAATCAGCCCCAGCATTTT. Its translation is CASSLGGSSNQPQHF.

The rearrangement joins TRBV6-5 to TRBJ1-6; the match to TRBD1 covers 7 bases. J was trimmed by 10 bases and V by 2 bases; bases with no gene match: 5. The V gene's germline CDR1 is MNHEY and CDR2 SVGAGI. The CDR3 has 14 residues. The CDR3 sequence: CASSYTGASSPLHF. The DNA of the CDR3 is TGTGCCAGCAGTTACACAGGGGCTTCGTCACCCCTCCACTTT.

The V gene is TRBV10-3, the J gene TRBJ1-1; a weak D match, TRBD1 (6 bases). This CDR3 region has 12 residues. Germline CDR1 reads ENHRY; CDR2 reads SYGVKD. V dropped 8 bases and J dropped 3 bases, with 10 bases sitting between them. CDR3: CAIGEGDTEAFF. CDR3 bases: TGTGCCATCGGCGAGGGGGACACTGAAGCTTTCTTT.